Below are 15 T cell receptor beta chains sequenced from a single sample in a study of T cells expressing NK-cell markers. TCRdb reprocessed the 5' RACE reads; each CDR3 protein has one entry and no DNA is given. Recorded for this sample: about 460,000 distinct CDR3 sequences. The sequencing input was blood T cells: a sorted CD56 or NKG2C T cell subset, CD4+ or CD8+ T cells, or bulk PBMC T cells (not recorded which). The receptor source for this set is a woman in her fifties or sixties in good health.

The chain employs TRBV3-1 and TRBJ2-7; TCRdb's D call of TRBD2 is untestable without DNA. The CDR3 has 17 amino acids. From germline, CDR1 is LGHDT and CDR2 YNNKEL (reference sequence). CDR3 residues: CASSQESRSGRGNEQYF.

This chain uses TRBV24-1 with TRBJ2-5; absent DNA, TCRdb's TRBD1 call cannot be checked. Germline CDR1 and CDR2: KGHDR and SFDVKD. The CDR3 length is 14 residues. CDR3 protein: CATSEGGARETQYF.

The chain links TRBV4-2 to TRBJ2-1. The CDR3 covers 17 residues. Germline lookup yields CDR1 LGHNA and CDR2 YNFKEQ. The CDR3 protein is CASSQDFRLRSYNEQFF.

The chain carries TRBV24-1 and TRBJ2-5; as DNA is missing, the TRBD2 call by TCRdb cannot be tested. This CDR3 comprises 14 residues. Germline loops: CDR1 KGHDR, CDR2 SFDVKD. CDR3 sequence reads: CATRSRRDGETQYF.

The V and J genes are TRBV3-1 and TRBJ2-5; TCRdb's D call, TRBD1, is unchecked because there is no DNA. The CDR3 consists of 14 residues. The germline V gene encodes CDR1 LGHDT and CDR2 YNNKEL (reference sequence). The CDR3: CASSYGTGDETQYF.

This chain connects TRBV24-1 to TRBJ2-1; TCRdb's assignment of TRBD2 cannot be checked, as there is no DNA. The germline V gene has CDR1 KGHDR and CDR2 SFDVKD. CDR3 length: 17 residues. The CDR3 region is CATSDLEAGLGPHEQFF.

The J gene is TRBJ2-1, the V gene TRBV6-1; TCRdb's D call of TRBD2 is untestable without DNA. The CDR3 runs to 14 residues. Germline V gene data show CDR1 as MNHNS and CDR2 as SASEGT. The CDR3 loop is CASSETSGADEQFF.

The chain has TRBV12-3 or TRBV12-4 and TRBJ2-1; the D call of TRBD1 rests on TCRdb alone, since no DNA is present to check it. This CDR3 comprises 14 residues. CDR3 amino acids: CASSEVPPIDEQFF.

This rearrangement joins TRBV7-9 to TRBJ1-4; the D call from TCRdb, TRBD1, cannot be confirmed without DNA. Germline V lookup: CDR1 SEHNR, CDR2 FQNEAQ (reference sequence). The length of the CDR3 is 16 residues. The CDR3 sequence: CASRSGPGGRNEKLFF.

The V and J genes are TRBV19 and TRBJ1-1; TCRdb designates TRBD1, a call that cannot be tested without DNA. The CDR3 contains 14 residues. Germline CDR1 reads LNHDA; CDR2 reads SQIVND (reference sequence). The CDR3 here is CASSTLGDITEAFF.

The chain links TRBV10-3 to TRBJ1-5. Germline loops: CDR1 ENHRY, CDR2 SYGVKD. There are 12 residues in the CDR3. CDR3 in amino acids: CAISSSNQPQHF.

CDR3 in amino acids: CASTQGSGRRTGELFF. This chain connects TRBV4-1 to TRBJ2-2; TCRdb proposes TRBD2, but this gene call is untestable without DNA. The length of the CDR3 is 16 residues. Looked up from germline, CDR1 is MGHRA and CDR2 is YSYEKL.

The J gene is TRBJ1-2, the V gene TRBV4-2; the TCRdb D gene call, TRBD1, has no DNA to confirm it. CDR1 is LGHNA, CDR2 YNFKEQ, per germline. The CDR3 has 15 residues. The CDR3 region is CASSQDMTGGYGYTF.

The chain has TRBV12-3 or TRBV12-4 and TRBJ2-1; TCRdb reports TRBD2, a call that lacks DNA to check it against. The CDR3 extends over 15 amino acids. The CDR3 sequence: CASSRLAGGTYEQFF.

The gene calls are TRBV20-1 and TRBJ1-1; the D call from TCRdb, TRBD1, cannot be confirmed without DNA. CDR1 DFQATT and CDR2 SNEGSKA come from the germline V gene (reference sequence). This CDR3 region has 11 residues. CDR3: CSATGFSEAFF.